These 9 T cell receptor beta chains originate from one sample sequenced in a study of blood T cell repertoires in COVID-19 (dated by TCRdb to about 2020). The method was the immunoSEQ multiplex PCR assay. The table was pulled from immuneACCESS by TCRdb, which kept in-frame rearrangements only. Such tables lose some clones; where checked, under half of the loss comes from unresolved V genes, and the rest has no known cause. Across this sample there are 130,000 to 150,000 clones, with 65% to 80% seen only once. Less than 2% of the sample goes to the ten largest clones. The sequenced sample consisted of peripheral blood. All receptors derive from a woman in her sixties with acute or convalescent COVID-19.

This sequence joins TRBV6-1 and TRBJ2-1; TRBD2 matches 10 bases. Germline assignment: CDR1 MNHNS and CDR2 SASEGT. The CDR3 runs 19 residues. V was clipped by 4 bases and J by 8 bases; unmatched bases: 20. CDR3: CASSVPGLAGVRGFHEQFF. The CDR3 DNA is TGTGCCAGCAGTGTACCCGGGCTAGCGGGAGTAAGGGGCTTCCATGAGCAGTTCTTC.

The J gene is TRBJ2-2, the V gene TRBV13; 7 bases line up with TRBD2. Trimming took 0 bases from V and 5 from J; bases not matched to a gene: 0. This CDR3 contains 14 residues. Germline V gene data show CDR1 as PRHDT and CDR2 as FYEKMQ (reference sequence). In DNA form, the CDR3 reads TGTGCCAGCAGCTTAGGACTAGCGACCGGGGAGCTGTTTTTT. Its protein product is CASSLGLATGELFF. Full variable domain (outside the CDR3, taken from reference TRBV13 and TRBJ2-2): AAGVIQSPRHLIKEKRETATLKCYPIPRHDTVYWYQQGPGQDPQFLISFYEKMQSDKGSIPDRFSAQQFSDYHSELNMSSLELGDSALYFCASSLGLATGELFFGEGSRLTVL.

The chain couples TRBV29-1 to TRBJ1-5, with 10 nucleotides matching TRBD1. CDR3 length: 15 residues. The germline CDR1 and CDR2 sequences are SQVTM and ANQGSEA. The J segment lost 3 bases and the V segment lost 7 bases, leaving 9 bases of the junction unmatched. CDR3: CSARKGTGDNQPQHF. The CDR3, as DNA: TGCAGCGCCCGAAAAGGGACAGGGGACAATCAGCCCCAGCATTTT.

The CDR3: CASSSDFTGNTIYF. CDR3 sequence (DNA): TGCGCCAGCAGTTCCGACTTTACCGGAAACACCATATATTTT. V is TRBV4-1 and J is TRBJ1-3, with D uncertain. V gave up 6 bases and J gave up 4 bases, with 13 bases separating them. The CDR3 runs to 14 residues. Germline V gene sequence: CDR1 MGHRA, CDR2 YSYEKL.

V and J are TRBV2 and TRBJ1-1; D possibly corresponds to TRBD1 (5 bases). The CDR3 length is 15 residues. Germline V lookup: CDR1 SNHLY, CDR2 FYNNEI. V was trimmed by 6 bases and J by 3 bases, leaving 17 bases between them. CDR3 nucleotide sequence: TGTGCCAGCAGCTGGACAATCAGTGGAGACACTGAAGCTTTCTTT. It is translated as CASSWTISGDTEAFF.

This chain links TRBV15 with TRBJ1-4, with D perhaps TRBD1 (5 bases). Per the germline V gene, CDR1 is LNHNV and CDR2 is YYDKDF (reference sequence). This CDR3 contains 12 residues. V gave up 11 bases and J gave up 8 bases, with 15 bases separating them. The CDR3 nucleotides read TGTGCCTCCGCCAGGGTCGGGGAAAAACTGTTTTTT. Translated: CASARVGEKLFF.

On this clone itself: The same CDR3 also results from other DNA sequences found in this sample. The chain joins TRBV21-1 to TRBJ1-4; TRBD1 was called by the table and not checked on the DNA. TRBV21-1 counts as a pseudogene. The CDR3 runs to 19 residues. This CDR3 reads CASSKVTGTGRYTNEKLFF. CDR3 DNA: TGTGCTAGCAGCAAAGTGACCGGGACAGGGAGGTATACTAATGAAAAACTGTTTTTT.

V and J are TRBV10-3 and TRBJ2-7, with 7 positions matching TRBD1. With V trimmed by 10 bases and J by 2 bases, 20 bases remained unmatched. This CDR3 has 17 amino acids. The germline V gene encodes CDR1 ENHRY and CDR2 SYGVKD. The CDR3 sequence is CASQGESGPVRTYEQYF. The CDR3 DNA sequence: TGTGCCAGTCAGGGGGAGTCTGGACCCGTTCGGACCTACGAGCAGTACTTC.

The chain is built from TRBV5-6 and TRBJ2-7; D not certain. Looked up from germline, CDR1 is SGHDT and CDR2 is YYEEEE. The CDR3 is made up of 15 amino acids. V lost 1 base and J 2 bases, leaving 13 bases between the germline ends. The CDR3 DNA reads TGTGCCAGCAGCTTGTATAGACTTGCCCCCTACGAGCAGTACTTC. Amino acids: CASSLYRLAPYEQYF.